The source of this T cell receptor (beta chain) is a study of cytomegalovirus exposure and HLA in healthy donors. Study-wide points: Most TCR sequences were rare, but some public TCRs occurred in many donors.

The primer mix had 60 Vbeta and 13 Jbeta primers. Using immunoSEQ multiplex PCR, the repertoire was profiled, and TCRdb retains in-frame clones only, with some absent. This sample has 150,000 to 200,000 clones, with roughly 81% found just once. Remarks on this clone: What it binds is not known.

The germline V and J ends were trimmed by 4 bases and 2 bases, with 12 bases remaining between them. Germline CDR1 is SGHNT and CDR2 is YYREEE (reference sequence). The CDR3 runs 14 residues. The source material was PBMCs. This clonotype originated in a man younger than 30 in good health and CMV-seropositive. The chain employs TRBV5-4 and TRBJ1-1; TRBD1 is a possible D gene (6 bases). This CDR3 is CASSPAGANTEAFF. The CDR3 DNA reads as TGTGCCAGCAGCCCGGCGGGGGCAAACACTGAAGCTTTCTTT.